Listed here are 29 T cell receptor beta chains from one sample, sequenced in a study of shared clonotypes between healthy human individuals. Produced via immunoSEQ multiplex PCR; TCRdb's table is partial and in-frame only. Of 850,000 to 1,100,000 clones detected, roughly 80% appear once; the ten largest clones hold 0.89%. Sequenced material: memory CD4+ T cells from PBMCs. Subset denoted: CD45RA-negative fraction. The source is a man aged 18-30 years in good health. Some clones in this sample may be carry-over from other donors' samples.

V usage is TRBV6-1 and J usage is TRBJ1-5; tentative D call: TRBD1 (6 bases). This CDR3 spans 12 amino acids. V was cut by 6 bases and J by 9 bases, with 12 bases left in between. Per the germline V gene, CDR1 is MNHNS and CDR2 is SASEGT. CDR3 nucleotide sequence: TGTGCCAGCAGGAGAGAAGGGGGGCCCCAGCATTTT. Protein product: CASRREGGPQHF.

A remark on this clone: This specimen includes other DNA sequences encoding the same CDR3. V gene TRBV18 combines with J gene TRBJ2-5, with no clear D. The V gene lost 0 bases and the J gene lost 2 bases, with 7 bases spanning the gap. The CDR3 totals 14 residues. The V gene's germline CDR1 is KGHSH and CDR2 LQKENI. The CDR3 region has the DNA TGTGCCAGCTCACCACCAGGCAGACAAGAGACCCAGTACTTC. As protein: CASSPPGRQETQYF.

The rearrangement joins TRBV5-1 to TRBJ1-6, with D possibly TRBD1 on 5 matching bases. Per germline, CDR1 SGHRS and CDR2 YFSETQ. CDR3 length: 15 amino acids. The V end lost 0 bases, the J end lost 13 bases, and 17 bases lay between the germline ends. The CDR3: CASSLGDRDGRPLHF. The CDR3, as DNA: TGCGCCAGCAGCTTGGGGGACCGGGACGGCCGGCCCCTCCACTTT.

The genes are TRBV30 and TRBJ1-2; D may be TRBD1 (5 bases). The CDR3 is 13 amino acids. Germline V lookup: CDR1 GTSNPN, CDR2 SVGIG (reference sequence). Trimming stripped 4 bases from V and 5 bases from J, with 14 bases between. The CDR3 DNA reads as TGTGCCTGGATCCCAGCAGGGACTTATGGCTACACCTTC. It yields the protein CAWIPAGTYGYTF.

On this clone: A read error may be the cause here, since a much bigger clone is one base away. Additional DNA sequences in this sample encode the identical CDR3. This sequence joins TRBV4-3 and TRBJ2-3, with unresolved D. The length of the CDR3 is 15 residues. In germline, CDR1 is LGHNA, CDR2 YSLEER. The ends were cut back, 0 bases at V and 1 base at J, with 8 bases in the middle. Here the CDR3 reads CASSQEAIRTDTQYF. The CDR3 DNA follows: TGCGCCAGCAGCCAAGAGGCCATCCGCACAGATACGCAGTATTTT.

Written as DNA, the CDR3 is TGTGCCAGCCAGGGGGCTATAGCGGGAGGCACAGATACGCAGTATTTT. It is translated as CASQGAIAGGTDTQYF. V gene TRBV28 combines with J gene TRBJ2-3, with D possibly TRBD2 on 9 matching bases. From germline, CDR1 is MDHEN and CDR2 SYDVKM. Trimming took off 8 bases at V and 1 base at J, with 19 bases between the two ends. CDR3 length equals 16 residues. The full variable domain, its missing parts supplied by reference TRBV28 and TRBJ2-3, is DVKVTQSSRYLVKRTGEKVFLECVQDMDHENMFWYRQDPGLGLRLIYFSYDVKMKEKGDIPEGYSVSREKKERFSLILESASTNQTSMYLCASQGAIAGGTDTQYFGPGTRLTVL.

Only one count was recorded for this clone. The chain couples TRBV19 to TRBJ2-7; TRBD1 agrees at 7 bases. The germline CDR1 and CDR2 sequences are LNHDA and SQIVND (reference sequence). Losses at the gene ends were 8 bases for V and 8 bases for J; bases not matched to a gene: 9. There are 12 residues in the CDR3. Here the CDR3 DNA reads TGTGCCAGTGGAGCAACAGGGGAAAAGCAGTACTTC. Encoded protein: CASGATGEKQYF.

This clone was seen a few times. The chain uses TRBV7-6 and TRBJ1-2; the D gene is possibly TRBD1 (5 bases). This CDR3 is 14 amino acids long. Germline CDR1 and CDR2: SGHVS and FNYEAQ. Between the trimmed V and J ends, which lost 5 bases and 4 bases, there was a span of 14 bases. The CDR3 is CASSPSDRLYGYTF. The CDR3 DNA reads as TGTGCCAGCAGCCCCTCCGACAGACTCTATGGCTACACCTTC.

This chain joins TRBV10-1 and TRBJ1-4; TRBD1 is a possible D gene (6 bases). Per germline, CDR1 WNHNN and CDR2 SYGVQD (reference sequence). The V end lost 4 bases, the J end lost 7 bases, and 10 bases lay between the germline ends. This CDR3 contains 13 residues. The DNA of the CDR3 is TGCGCCAGCAGTGGACAGGTGATTGAAAAACTGTTTTTT. Translated: CASSGQVIEKLFF.

The chain has TRBV7-9 and TRBJ2-7, with D perhaps matching TRBD1 (6 bases). Per the germline V gene, CDR1 is SEHNR and CDR2 is FQNEAQ (reference sequence). Trimming removed 5 bases at V and 2 bases at J, with 16 bases between. The CDR3 runs 15 residues. The DNA of the CDR3 is TGTGCCAGCAGCAACACCGGGACAACTCCCTACGAGCAGTACTTC. This encodes CASSNTGTTPYEQYF. The full variable domain, with the rest looked up from reference TRBV7-9 and TRBJ2-7, is DTGVSQNPRHKITKRGQNVTFRCDPISEHNRLYWYRQTLGQGPEFLTYFQNEAQLEKSRLLSDRFSAERPKGSFSTLEIQRTEQGDSAMYLCASSNTGTTPYEQYFGPGTRLTVT.

The rearrangement links TRBV4-1 to TRBJ1-5; D is possibly TRBD1 (5 bases). The V gene lost 0 bases and the J gene lost 1 base, with 13 bases spanning the gap. The CDR3 length is 17 residues. The germline V gene has CDR1 MGHRA and CDR2 YSYEKL. The CDR3 DNA follows: TGCGCCAGCAGCCAAGACACAGGAAGAGAGAGCAATCAGCCCCAGCATTTT. Amino acids: CASSQDTGRESNQPQHF.

This clone was observed once. The V and J genes are TRBV5-1 and TRBJ2-3; 7 bases are a match to TRBD2. Germline CDR1 reads SGHRS; CDR2 reads YFSETQ. This CDR3 comprises 14 residues. With V trimmed by 5 bases and J by 2 bases, 5 bases remained unmatched. Here the CDR3 reads CASRREKYTDTQYF. Here the CDR3 DNA reads TGCGCCAGCAGGCGGGAGAAGTACACAGATACGCAGTATTTT.

This chain joins TRBV6-5 and TRBJ2-7; TRBD1 is a possible D gene (6 bases). The CDR3 is made up of 14 amino acids. V lost 5 bases and J lost 7, with 18 bases in between. Germline lookup yields CDR1 MNHEY and CDR2 SVGAGI. The CDR3 spells CASSLLQGKTEQYF. In DNA form, the CDR3 reads TGTGCCAGCAGTCTCTTGCAGGGGAAGACGGAGCAGTACTTC.

This chain joins TRBV28 and TRBJ2-7; 8 bases agree with TRBD1. CDR3 length: 14 residues. V shed 5 bases and J 3 bases; nucleotides not matched to a gene: 6. Germline loops: CDR1 MDHEN, CDR2 SYDVKM. The DNA for the CDR3 is TGTGCCAGCAGTCCGCCGGACAGGGTCTACGAGCAGTACTTC. Its translation is CASSPPDRVYEQYF.

V gene TRBV6-5 combines with J gene TRBJ1-2; 11 positions match TRBD1. The CDR3 length is 13 residues. The germline gives CDR1 MNHEY, CDR2 SVGAGI. The CDR3 DNA is TGTTCGTCCTCGGGACAGGGGGTGTCAGGCTACACCTTC. Translating it yields CSSSGQGVSGYTF.

This clone has just a few counts. CDR3 nucleotide sequence: TGTGCCAGCAGCAGTTTTAGGGTCTCCTACGAGCAGTACTTC. Its protein product is CASSSFRVSYEQYF. V and J are TRBV21-1 and TRBJ2-7. TRBV21-1 is listed as a pseudogene. This CDR3 comprises 14 residues.

This chain links TRBV19 with TRBJ2-7; 8 nucleotides match TRBD1. Germline-derived CDR1 and CDR2 are LNHDA and SQIVND (reference sequence). V was pared by 4 bases and J by 3 bases, with 5 bases of the junction left unmatched. The CDR3 consists of 14 residues. The CDR3 loop is CASSTFRGLYEQYF. The CDR3 DNA reads TGTGCCAGTAGTACGTTCAGGGGGCTCTACGAGCAGTACTTC.

The chain couples TRBV7-5 to TRBJ1-5. TRBV7-5 corresponds to a pseudogene. This CDR3 is built from 16 residues. The CDR3 protein is CVRSLVVREKRQPQHF. The CDR3 nucleotides read TGTGTCAGAAGCTTAGTAGTCAGGGAGAAACGCCAGCCCCAGCATTTT.

This clone was counted between two and nine times. The chain couples TRBV7-6 to TRBJ2-3; a possible D gene is TRBD1 (7 bases). CDR1 and CDR2 from the germline V gene are SGHVS and FNYEAQ. This CDR3 is 15 amino acids long. The ends were cut back, 5 bases at V and 7 bases at J, with 19 bases in the middle. The CDR3 DNA reads TGTGCCAGCAGCCCTCGGCCCAGGGGGGCTCATACGCAGTATTTT. Amino acid sequence: CASSPRPRGAHTQYF.

This clone appeared many times. V is TRBV2 and J is TRBJ2-7, with D hard to call. Germline V gene sequence: CDR1 SNHLY, CDR2 FYNNEI. The V end was cut by 10 bases, the J end by 2 bases, with 15 bases between. This CDR3 is 13 amino acids long. The CDR3 DNA follows: TGTGCCATGGCTTTGAGGATGGCCTACGAGCAGTACTTC. It translates to CAMALRMAYEQYF.

This sequence joins TRBV14 and TRBJ2-2, with 9 bases aligning to TRBD2. The CDR3 runs 19 residues. Germline V gene lookup returns CDR1 SGHDN and CDR2 FVKESK. Trimming cost V 1 base and J 0 bases; bases outside gene matches: 9. CDR3 DNA: TGTGCCAGCAGCCAAGTACGCGGGAGGGCCGGCGCGAACACCGGGGAGCTGTTTTTT. This gives the protein CASSQVRGRAGANTGELFF.

The chain couples TRBV5-4 to TRBJ2-2, with D unresolved. Germline V gene data show CDR1 as SGHNT and CDR2 as YYREEE (reference sequence). This CDR3 is built from 12 residues. With 4 bases removed from V and 6 bases from J, the gap between germline ends came to 7 bases. The DNA for the CDR3 is TGTGCCAGCAGCCCAAGCCCCGGGGAGCTGTTTTTT. Encoded protein: CASSPSPGELFF.

The chain employs TRBV2 and TRBJ1-4, with TRBD1 matching over 11 bases. This CDR3 has 15 residues. V lost 0 bases and J lost 7; bases outside the gene matches: 1. Germline loops: CDR1 SNHLY, CDR2 FYNNEI. The CDR3 DNA is TGTGCCAGCAGTGAAGCGGGACAGGGGGTTGAAAAACTGTTTTTT. Translated, it gives CASSEAGQGVEKLFF.

The rearrangement uses TRBV29-1 and TRBJ1-5; D gene uncertain. Germline-derived CDR1 and CDR2 are SQVTM and ANQGSEA. CDR3 length: 13 residues. V lost 6 bases, J lost 2 bases, and 11 bases lay in between. The CDR3 here is CSVINDGNQPQHF. CDR3 coding DNA: TGCAGCGTGATAAATGACGGCAATCAGCCCCAGCATTTT. The full variable domain, with the rest looked up from reference TRBV29-1 and TRBJ1-5, is SAVISQKPSRDICQRGTSLTIQCQVDSQVTMMFWYRQQPGQSLTLIATANQGSEATYESGFVIDKFPISRPNLTFSTLTVSNMSPEDSSIYLCSVINDGNQPQHFGDGTRLSIL.

The chain recombines TRBV6-1 with TRBJ1-2; the D is unclear. With 2 bases removed from V and 4 bases from J, the gap between germline ends came to 14 bases. The length of the CDR3 is 15 residues. CDR1 is MNHNS and CDR2 is SASEGT in the germline V gene. The CDR3 nucleotides are TGTGCCAGCAGTGAATATCGGCAGGACTTCTATGGCTACACCTTC. Encoded protein: CASSEYRQDFYGYTF.

The chain couples TRBV19 to TRBJ1-1; 7 positions agree with TRBD1. CDR1 and CDR2 (germline): LNHDA, SQIVND (reference sequence). The junction had 9 bases not matched to a gene; V was cut back by 8 bases and J by 0 bases. The CDR3 is 15 amino acids. CDR3 region: CASYPRGKVNTEAFF. DNA of the CDR3: TGTGCCAGTTACCCCAGGGGGAAGGTGAACACTGAAGCTTTCTTT.

The genes are TRBV9 and TRBJ2-1, with 11 bases lining up with TRBD2. This CDR3 is built from 16 residues. V was pared by 0 bases and J by 4 bases, with 3 bases of the junction left unmatched. The V gene's germline CDR1 is SGDLS and CDR2 YYNGEE. This CDR3 reads CASSVEGTSGYNEQFF. CDR3 bases: TGTGCCAGCAGCGTAGAAGGGACTAGCGGTTACAATGAGCAGTTCTTC.

This clone was counted between two and nine times. The gene calls are TRBV4-1 and TRBJ1-2; tentatively, D is TRBD1 (6 bases). This CDR3 is 14 amino acids long. Germline lookup yields CDR1 MGHRA and CDR2 YSYEKL. Trimming pared 4 bases from V and 4 bases from J, leaving 13 bases between. CDR3 nucleotides: TGCGCCAGCAGCCGCGCACAGGGCCCCTATGGCTACACCTTC. The encoded protein is CASSRAQGPYGYTF.

J is TRBJ2-3 and V is TRBV18; TRBD2 matches at 15 bases. Germline V gives CDR1 KGHSH, CDR2 LQKENI. Unmatched junction bases numbered 5, after V lost 3 bases and J lost 1 base. The CDR3 is 18 residues long. The CDR3 sequence is CASSPGTSGRSRTDTQYF. DNA of the CDR3: TGTGCCAGCTCACCCGGGACTAGCGGGAGGTCCCGCACAGATACGCAGTATTTT.